A single sample gave rise to the 20 T cell receptor beta chains below, sequenced in a study of radiotherapy plus CTLA-4 blockade in lung cancer (dated by TCRdb to the late 2010s). Library prep was done by the immunoSEQ multiplex PCR assay. Imported from immuneACCESS, the table was reduced by TCRdb to in-frame sequences with V and J called. These copies leave out some clones; in studies compared against another copy, an unresolved V gene accounts for under half, and the cause of the remainder is not known. Present in this sample are some 15,000 clones, around 72% of which were seen just once. The ten largest make up roughly 50% of the sample. This specimen consisted of peripheral blood, obtained from a patient treated with radiotherapy plus ipilimumab. These receptors came from a human donor with non-small cell lung cancer whose response to radiotherapy plus ipilimumab could not be evaluated.

The genes are TRBV6-5 and TRBJ1-1; D is uncertain. The CDR3 spans 11 residues. In germline, CDR1 is MNHEY, CDR2 SVGAGI. V lost 7 bases to trimming and J lost 9 bases, with 12 bases between them. The CDR3 reads CASIEEGKAFF. CDR3 sequence (DNA): TGTGCCAGCATAGAAGAGGGAAAAGCTTTCTTT.

The chain is built from TRBV27 and TRBJ2-7; possible D gene TRBD1, 5 bases. Germline V gene data show CDR1 as MNHEY and CDR2 as SMNVEV (reference sequence). V was trimmed by 6 bases and J by 2 bases, leaving 14 bases between them. This CDR3 region has 14 residues. The CDR3 loop reads CASSVSGRAYEQYV. DNA for the CDR3: TGTGCCAGCAGCGTTTCCGGCAGGGCCTACGAGCAGTACGTC.

This sequence joins TRBV7-9 and TRBJ1-4, with D maybe TRBD1 (6 bases). The germline gives CDR1 SEHNR, CDR2 FQNEAQ (reference sequence). The V and J ends lost 5 bases and 8 bases respectively, with 12 bases between them. The CDR3 contains 13 residues. The CDR3 is CASSPPRGEKLFF. Written as DNA, the CDR3 is TGTGCCAGCAGCCCCCCCAGGGGAGAAAAACTGTTTTTT.

This clone was detected only once. V and J are TRBV28 and TRBJ1-5, with D uncertain. Germline V gene sequence: CDR1 MDHEN, CDR2 SYDVKM. V dropped 6 bases and J dropped 1 base, with 4 bases sitting between them. There are 12 residues in the CDR3. CDR3 DNA sequence: TGTGCCAGCAGGGAGAGCAATCAGCCCCAGCATTTT. Translated, it gives CASRESNQPQHF. Full variable domain (rest looked up from reference TRBV28 and TRBJ1-5): DVKVTQSSRYLVKRTGEKVFLECVQDMDHENMFWYRQDPGLGLRLIYFSYDVKMKEKGDIPEGYSVSREKKERFSLILESASTNQTSMYLCASRESNQPQHFGDGTRLSIL.

The chain is built from TRBV6-5 and TRBJ2-1, with 14 bases lining up with TRBD2. J was trimmed by 13 bases and V by 6 bases; bases with no gene match: 11. This CDR3 has 15 residues. CDR1 and CDR2 (germline): MNHEY, SVGAGI. The CDR3 sequence: CASSRVTSGGEGQFF. The CDR3 nucleotides read TGTGCCAGCAGCCGGGTGACTAGCGGGGGGGAGGGTCAGTTCTTC.

This sequence joins TRBV5-4 and TRBJ2-6, with 7 bases identical to TRBD2. Germline-derived CDR1 and CDR2 are SGHNT and YYREEE (reference sequence). The trim removed 5 bases at V and 0 bases at J, leaving 8 bases unmatched. The CDR3 is 17 residues long. CDR3 DNA: TGTGCCAGCAGTCGGGACTATCCACTCTCTGGGGCCAACGTCCTGACTTTC. It specifies CASSRDYPLSGANVLTF.

This rearrangement joins TRBV28 to TRBJ2-3; TRBD2 matches 9 bases. CDR1 is MDHEN, CDR2 SYDVKM, per germline. V shed 8 bases and J 5 bases; nucleotides not matched to a gene: 11. The length of the CDR3 is 15 residues. CDR3: CASRGGGTGEDTQYF. The DNA of the CDR3 is TGTGCCAGCCGCGGGGGGGGAACGGGGGAAGATACGCAGTATTTT.

This clone was observed a single time. The V gene is TRBV9, the J gene TRBJ1-5; perhaps TRBD1 as D (5 bases). Per germline, CDR1 SGDLS and CDR2 YYNGEE. Trimming shortened V by 3 bases and J by 4 bases, and 11 bases separated the two germline ends. The CDR3 totals 14 residues. The CDR3, as DNA: TGTGCCAGCAGCGAATCAGGGATTAATCAGCCCCAGCATTTT. It translates to CASSESGINQPQHF.

The V gene is TRBV18, the J gene TRBJ1-1; D is undetermined. CDR3 length: 16 amino acids. With 0 bases removed from V and 1 base from J, the gap between germline ends came to 12 bases. In germline, CDR1 is KGHSH, CDR2 LQKENI. The CDR3 loop is CASSPPGWTGNTEAFF. Here the CDR3 DNA reads TGTGCCAGCTCACCACCGGGGTGGACTGGGAACACTGAAGCTTTCTTT.

V usage is TRBV10-3 and J usage is TRBJ2-3, with D maybe TRBD2 (6 bases). V was cut by 8 bases and J by 0 bases, with 12 bases left in between. The CDR3 loop spans 14 amino acids. Germline V gene lookup returns CDR1 ENHRY and CDR2 SYGVKD. The CDR3 region has the DNA TGTGCCATCTCGATGGGGGGTAGCACAGATACGCAGTATTTT. Residues: CAISMGGSTDTQYF.

This sequence joins TRBV5-6 and TRBJ1-2; 7 bases match TRBD1. V gave up 1 base and J gave up 7 bases; unmatched junction bases: 7. In germline, CDR1 is SGHDT, CDR2 YYEEEE. There are 14 residues in the CDR3. The CDR3 is CASSLRQGEIGYTF. The CDR3 region has the DNA TGTGCCAGCAGCTTGAGGCAGGGGGAGATTGGCTACACCTTC.

This chain connects TRBV29-1 to TRBJ2-5, with a possible D match to TRBD2 (5 bases). This CDR3 has 13 amino acids. Germline values: CDR1 SQVTM, CDR2 ANQGSEA. Trimming left V 6 bases short and J 4 bases short, with 15 bases between. The CDR3 sequence: CSVSPGGRETQYF. Written as DNA, the CDR3 is TGCAGCGTCTCCCCGGGTGGGAGAGAGACCCAGTACTTC.

This chain connects TRBV20-1 to TRBJ2-7, with D perhaps TRBD2 (5 bases). V gave up 3 bases and J gave up 6 bases, with 9 bases separating them. Germline assignment: CDR1 DFQATT and CDR2 SNEGSKA (reference sequence). The CDR3 sequence is 11 residues long. CDR3 nucleotide sequence: TGCAGTGCTAGTTCGGGGAGCGAGCAGTACGTC. Its translation is CSASSGSEQYV.

This chain connects TRBV6-5 to TRBJ1-1, with TRBD1 identical over 8 bases. Trimming took 6 bases from V and 1 from J; bases not matched to a gene: 4. The CDR3 runs to 14 residues. Germline CDR1 and CDR2: MNHEY and SVGAGI. The CDR3 coding sequence is TGTGCCAGCAGGGAACAGGGGGGGAACACTGAAGCTTTCTTT. It yields the protein CASREQGGNTEAFF.

The chain couples TRBV15 to TRBJ1-1; D is unresolved. Between the trimmed V and J ends, which lost 2 bases and 1 base, there was a span of 5 bases. Germline-derived CDR1 and CDR2 are LNHNV and YYDKDF (reference sequence). The CDR3 runs to 13 residues. CDR3 residues: CATSRTQNTEAFF. The CDR3 DNA is TGTGCCACCAGCAGAACACAGAACACTGAAGCTTTCTTT.

The chain uses TRBV5-5 and TRBJ2-1; 8 bases are a match to TRBD2. V dropped 0 bases and J dropped 3; count of bases not matched to a gene: 2. Looked up from germline, CDR1 is SGHKS and CDR2 is YYEKEE (reference sequence). This CDR3 is built from 15 residues. The CDR3 DNA follows: TGTGCCAGCAGCTTGGCGGGGGGGCACTACAATGAGCAGTTCTTC. Amino acid sequence: CASSLAGGHYNEQFF.

The CDR3 is CASSAFTGGAGETNEKLFF. The DNA for the CDR3 is TGTGCCAGCAGTGCCTTTACAGGGGGCGCTGGGGAGACTAATGAAAAACTGTTTTTT. This chain links TRBV6-1 with TRBJ1-4; 9 positions agree with TRBD1. Germline V CDR1 and CDR2: MNHNS, SASEGT. V shed 4 bases and J 2 bases; nucleotides not matched to a gene: 14. There are 19 residues in the CDR3.

This chain links TRBV18 with TRBJ1-1; D not resolved. This CDR3 comprises 14 residues. V lost 3 bases to trimming and J lost 1 base, with 9 bases between them. Germline V gene sequence: CDR1 KGHSH, CDR2 LQKENI. The CDR3 sequence is CASSPAGRNTEAFF. The CDR3 DNA follows: TGTGCCAGCTCACCGGCTGGCAGGAACACTGAAGCTTTCTTT.

The chain links TRBV11-2 to TRBJ2-3, with 13 bases lining up with TRBD2. The V gene's germline CDR1 is SGHAT and CDR2 FQNNGV. Trimming at V came to 4 bases and at J to 1 base, leaving 5 bases not matched to a gene. The CDR3 runs 17 residues. CDR3 coding DNA: TGTGCCAGCAGCTCCCGACTAGCGGGGGGCGGCACAGATACGCAGTATTTT. Protein: CASSSRLAGGGTDTQYF.

This clone has a handful of counts. This chain uses TRBV9 with TRBJ2-5; TRBD1 aligns across 7 bases. The CDR3 loop spans 15 amino acids. Germline lookup yields CDR1 SGDLS and CDR2 YYNGEE. J was trimmed by 4 bases and V by 0 bases; bases with no gene match: 6. Here the CDR3 reads CASSVATYRGETQYF. The CDR3 nucleotides are TGTGCCAGCAGCGTAGCTACTTACAGGGGAGAGACCCAGTACTTC.